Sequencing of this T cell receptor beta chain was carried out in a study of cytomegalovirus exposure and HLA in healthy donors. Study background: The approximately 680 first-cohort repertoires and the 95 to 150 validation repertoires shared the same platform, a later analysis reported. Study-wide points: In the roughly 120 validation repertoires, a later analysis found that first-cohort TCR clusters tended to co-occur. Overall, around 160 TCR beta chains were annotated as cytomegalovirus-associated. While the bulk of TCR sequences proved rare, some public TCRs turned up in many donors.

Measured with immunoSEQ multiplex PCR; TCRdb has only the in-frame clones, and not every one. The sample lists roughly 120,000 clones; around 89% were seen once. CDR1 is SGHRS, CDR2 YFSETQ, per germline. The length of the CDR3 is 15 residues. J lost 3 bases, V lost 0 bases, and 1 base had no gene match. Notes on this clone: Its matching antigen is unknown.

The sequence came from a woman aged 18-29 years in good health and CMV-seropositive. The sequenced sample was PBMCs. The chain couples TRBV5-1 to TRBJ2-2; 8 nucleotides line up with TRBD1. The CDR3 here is CASSLVTGDTGELFF. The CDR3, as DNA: TGCGCCAGCAGCTTGGTGACAGGGGACACCGGGGAGCTGTTTTTT.